The 6 T cell receptor beta chains presented below share a single source sample, sequenced in a study of T cells after yellow fever vaccination. One entry per CDR3 protein results from TCRdb running MiXCR on the 5' RACE reads. The table has 600,000 to 750,000 distinct CDR3 sequences, approximately 13% seen once. The sequences come from PBMCs, collected on the day of the yellow fever booster vaccination. These receptor sequences come from a man in his thirties or forties who received the YFV17D yellow fever vaccine.

The V gene is TRBV20-1, the J gene TRBJ2-1; 15 bases match TRBD2. J was trimmed by 14 bases and V by 5 bases; bases with no gene match: 7. Germline V gene lookup returns CDR1 DFQATT and CDR2 SNEGSKA (reference sequence). This CDR3 region has 13 residues. The CDR3 bases are TGCAGTGCTGACGGACTAGCGGGAGGGCGTGAGTTCTTC. Its protein product is CSADGLAGGREFF.

The chain links TRBV7-3 to TRBJ2-1, with TRBD2 matching 7 bases. Trimming took 4 bases from V and 0 from J; bases not matched to a gene: 6. Per the germline V gene, CDR1 is SGHTA and CDR2 is FQGTGA. The CDR3 has 16 amino acids. CDR3: CASSSRAGDSYNEQFF. The CDR3 bases are TGTGCCAGCAGCTCGAGGGCGGGGGACTCCTACAATGAGCAGTTCTTC.

This chain links TRBV7-2 with TRBJ2-5; D perhaps matches TRBD2 (6 bases). The CDR3 contains 15 residues. V lost 1 base, J lost 4 bases, and 13 bases lay in between. Germline CDR1 and CDR2: SGHTA and FQGNSA. CDR3 residues: CASSLGGTPRETQYF. In nucleotides, the CDR3 is TGTGCCAGCAGCTTAGGCGGGACCCCCCGAGAGACCCAGTACTTC.

The V and J genes are TRBV7-2 and TRBJ2-7; D is possibly TRBD1 (6 bases). Germline assignment: CDR1 SGHTA and CDR2 FQGNSA. The V gene lost 0 bases and the J gene lost 7 bases, with 10 bases spanning the gap. This CDR3 region has 13 residues. CDR3 nucleotide sequence: TGTGCCAGCAGCTTAGCGCTTAGGGGGGAGCAGTACTTC. This codes for CASSLALRGEQYF.

CDR3 loop: CASSSVRDGKSSYEQYF. In nucleotides, the CDR3 is TGTGCCAGCAGTTCTGTCCGGGACGGAAAGAGCTCCTACGAGCAGTACTTC. The V gene is TRBV28, the J gene TRBJ2-7; TRBD1 or TRBD2 may be the D gene (5 bases each). Looked up from germline, CDR1 is MDHEN and CDR2 is SYDVKM. The CDR3 is 17 amino acids. V lost 4 bases to trimming and J lost 0 bases, with 19 bases between them.

The chain is built from TRBV27 and TRBJ2-3; maybe TRBD2 (5 bases). V was cut by 7 bases and J by 2 bases, with 13 bases left in between. The CDR3 spans 14 residues. Germline loops: CDR1 MNHEY, CDR2 SMNVEV (reference sequence). The CDR3 region is CASTRLAPTDTQYF. In DNA form, the CDR3 reads TGTGCCAGCACGCGGCTAGCCCCCACAGATACGCAGTATTTT.